The 9 T cell receptor beta chains listed next were all sequenced from one sample in a study of blood T cell repertoires in COVID-19. TCRdb keeps only in-frame clones here, not all; method: immunoSEQ multiplex PCR. This sample yields around 280,000 clones, of which 75% to 90% are seen a single time; about 1.9% belongs to the top ten. The sequencing sample was made of peripheral blood. Source of these receptors: a woman under 40 who had recovered from COVID-19.

The gene calls are TRBV7-3 and TRBJ2-7; the match to TRBD1 covers 8 bases. Germline trimming cut 5 bases from V and 3 bases from J; bases unmatched to any gene: 6. This CDR3 has 14 amino acids. Germline CDR1 SGHTA, CDR2 FQGTGA. CDR3: CASSPRTGNYEQYF. As DNA, the CDR3 is TGTGCCAGCAGCCCCCGGACAGGGAACTACGAGCAGTACTTC.

The V gene is TRBV13, the J gene TRBJ2-7; a weak D match, TRBD1 (5 bases). Germline CDR1 is PRHDT and CDR2 is FYEKMQ (reference sequence). The V gene lost 3 bases and the J gene lost 4 bases, with 16 bases spanning the gap. The CDR3 spans 15 residues. CDR3 region: CASSLSRVEIYEQYF. As DNA, the CDR3 is TGTGCCAGCAGCTTGTCCAGGGTAGAAATATACGAGCAGTACTTC.

The chain recombines TRBV5-6 with TRBJ2-1; 9 bases match TRBD1. This CDR3 comprises 13 residues. With 6 bases clipped from V and 5 bases from J, the junction kept 3 bases outside the gene matches. The germline V gene encodes CDR1 SGHDT and CDR2 YYEEEE. The CDR3 region is CASIRQGDNEQFF. CDR3 in DNA: TGTGCCAGCATCAGACAGGGGGACAATGAGCAGTTCTTC.

CDR3 nucleotides: TGCAGCGTTGAAGAGTCAGGGGATGAGCAGTTCTTC. Protein product: CSVEESGDEQFF. The V call is TRBV29-1, the J call TRBJ2-1, with D perhaps matching TRBD1 (6 bases). CDR1 and CDR2 (germline): SQVTM, ANQGSEA. CDR3 length: 12 residues. Between the trimmed V and J ends, which lost 0 bases and 8 bases, there was a span of 8 bases.

This clone was detected a few times. CDR3 amino acids: CASSSNRGVNYGYTF. CDR3 in DNA: TGTGCCAGCAGTTCCAACAGGGGAGTTAACTATGGCTACACCTTC. V and J are TRBV6-5 and TRBJ1-2, with 7 bases aligning to TRBD1. With V trimmed by 4 bases and J by 1 base, 6 bases remained unmatched. CDR1 is MNHEY, CDR2 SVGAGI, per germline. The CDR3 is 15 amino acids.

The chain has TRBV6-2 or TRBV6-3 and TRBJ1-2, with D uncertain. The CDR3 totals 13 residues. Germline loops: CDR1 MNHEY, CDR2 SVGEGT. V was trimmed by 2 bases and J by 4 bases, leaving 8 bases between them. The CDR3 protein is CASSYPLSYGYTF. CDR3 in DNA: TGTGCCAGCAGTTACCCACTATCCTATGGCTACACCTTC.

This rearrangement joins TRBV30 to TRBJ1-2, with D hard to call. V was clipped by 0 bases and J by 8 bases, with 10 bases between them. Germline CDR1 GTSNPN, CDR2 SVGIG (reference sequence). The CDR3 is 12 residues long. In DNA, the CDR3 is TGTGCCTGGAGTGTATCCCTGGAGGGCTACACCTTC. As protein: CAWSVSLEGYTF.

The V call is TRBV7-8, the J call TRBJ1-1; 7 nucleotides match TRBD1. CDR3 size: 14 residues. Germline CDR1 is SGHVS and CDR2 is FQNEAQ. V was clipped by 6 bases and J by 0 bases; unmatched bases: 4. The CDR3 DNA sequence: TGTGCCAGCAGTGTCAGGGGGGTGAACACTGAAGCTTTCTTT. Its protein is CASSVRGVNTEAFF.

CDR3 in amino acids: CASSAIQDYFTDTQYF. The CDR3 nucleotides read TGTGCCAGCAGTGCCATACAGGACTACTTCACAGATACGCAGTATTTT. The chain links TRBV25-1 to TRBJ2-3; perhaps TRBD2 as D (6 bases). Germline lookup yields CDR1 MGHDK and CDR2 SYGVNS. The CDR3 has 16 residues. V dropped 4 bases and J dropped 2 bases, with 16 bases sitting between them. Looking up the rest from reference TRBV25-1 and TRBJ2-3 gives the full variable domain: EADIYQTPRYLVIGTGKKITLECSQTMGHDKMYWYQQDPGMELHLIHYSYGVNSTEKGDLSSESTVSRIRTEHFPLTLESARPSHTSQYLCASSAIQDYFTDTQYFGPGTRLTVL.